Detailed here is one T cell receptor beta chain. Many counts were recorded for this clonotype. Its antigen specificity is not known. Nothing much larger sits one base from this clone, and base qualities are not available. CDR1 and CDR2 were assigned from the germline V gene as SGHTA and FQGNSA. Inclusive of the bounding cysteine and phenylalanine, the CDR3 is 16 residues long. Only the CDR3 portion is preserved as DNA: 48 bases, with reading frame beginning at the first base. Cut back by 5 bases and 0 bases, the V and J ends lie 11 bases apart. The sample belongs to a study. For sequencing, an Illumina MiSeq was employed. TCRdb reanalyzed the raw reads on its own, using fastp at Q25 for trimming and MiXCR for clone calling, and kept in-frame beta chains. Identical CDR3 protein sequences are pooled into one entry, listed with their most common genes and DNA. This sample lists thousands of distinct CDR3 sequences; roughly a tenth were detected once. The ten biggest clones cover around an eighth of the sample.

The sequence derives from a human donor with rheumatoid arthritis. The sequenced material came from CD4+ T cells from synovial fluid. The chain links TRBV7-2 with TRBJ2-6; the D gene cannot be named for sure. The nucleotide sequence is TGTGCCAGCAGCGCGACTGGGTTCTCTGGGGCCAACGTCCTGACTTTC. It is translated as CASSATGFSGANVLTF.